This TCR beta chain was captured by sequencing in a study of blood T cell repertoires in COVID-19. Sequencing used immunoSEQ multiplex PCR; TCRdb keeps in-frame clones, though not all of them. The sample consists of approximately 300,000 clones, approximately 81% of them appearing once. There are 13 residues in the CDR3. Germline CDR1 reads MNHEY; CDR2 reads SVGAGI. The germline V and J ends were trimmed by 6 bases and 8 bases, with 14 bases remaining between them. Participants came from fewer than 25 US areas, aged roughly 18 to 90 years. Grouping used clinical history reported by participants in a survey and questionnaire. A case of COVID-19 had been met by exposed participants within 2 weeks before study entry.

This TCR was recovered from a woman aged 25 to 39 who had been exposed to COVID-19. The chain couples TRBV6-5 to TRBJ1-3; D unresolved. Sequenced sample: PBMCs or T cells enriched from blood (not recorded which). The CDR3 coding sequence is TGTGCCAGCAGGCGGTTATCGTGGGACACCATATATTTT. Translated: CASRRLSWDTIYF.